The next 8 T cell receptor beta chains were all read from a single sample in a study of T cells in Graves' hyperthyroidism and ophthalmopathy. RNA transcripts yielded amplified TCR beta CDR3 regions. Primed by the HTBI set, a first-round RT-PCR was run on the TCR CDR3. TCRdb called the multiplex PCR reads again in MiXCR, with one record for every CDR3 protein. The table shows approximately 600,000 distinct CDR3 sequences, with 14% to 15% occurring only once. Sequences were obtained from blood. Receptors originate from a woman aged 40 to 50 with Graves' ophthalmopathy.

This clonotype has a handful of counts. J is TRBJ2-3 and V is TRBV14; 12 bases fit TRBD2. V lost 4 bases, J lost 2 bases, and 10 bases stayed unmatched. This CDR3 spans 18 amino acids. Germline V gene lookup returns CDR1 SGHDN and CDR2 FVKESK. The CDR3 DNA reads TGTGCCAGCAGCCCCAACACCGGACTAGCGGGACTCACAGATACGCAGTATTTT. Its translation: CASSPNTGLAGLTDTQYF.

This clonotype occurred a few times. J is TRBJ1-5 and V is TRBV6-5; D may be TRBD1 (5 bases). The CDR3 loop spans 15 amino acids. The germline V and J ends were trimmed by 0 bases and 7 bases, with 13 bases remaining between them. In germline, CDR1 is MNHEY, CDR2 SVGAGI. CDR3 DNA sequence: TGTGCCAGCAGTTACTCGATAGGGGCCGGGCAGCCCCAGCATTTT. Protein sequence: CASSYSIGAGQPQHF.

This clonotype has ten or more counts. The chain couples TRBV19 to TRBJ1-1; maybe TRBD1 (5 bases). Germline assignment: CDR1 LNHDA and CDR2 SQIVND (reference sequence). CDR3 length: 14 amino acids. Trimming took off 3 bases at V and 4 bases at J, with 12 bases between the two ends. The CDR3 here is CASSITWGGTEAFF. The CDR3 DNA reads TGTGCCAGTAGTATTACCTGGGGGGGCACTGAAGCTTTCTTT. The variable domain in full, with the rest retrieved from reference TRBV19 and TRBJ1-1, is DGGITQSPKYLFRKEGQNVTLSCEQNLNHDAMYWYRQDPGQGLRLIYYSQIVNDFQKGDIAEGYSVSREKKESFPLTVTSAQKNPTAFYLCASSITWGGTEAFFGQGTRLTVV.

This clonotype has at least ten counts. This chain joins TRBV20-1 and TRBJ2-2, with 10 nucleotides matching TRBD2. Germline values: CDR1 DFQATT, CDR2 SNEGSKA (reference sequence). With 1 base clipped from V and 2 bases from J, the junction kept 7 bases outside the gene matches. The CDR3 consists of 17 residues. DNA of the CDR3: TGCAGTGCTAGAGCGGCTAGCGGGGGATCCAACACCGGGGAGCTGTTTTTT. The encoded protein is CSARAASGGSNTGELFF.

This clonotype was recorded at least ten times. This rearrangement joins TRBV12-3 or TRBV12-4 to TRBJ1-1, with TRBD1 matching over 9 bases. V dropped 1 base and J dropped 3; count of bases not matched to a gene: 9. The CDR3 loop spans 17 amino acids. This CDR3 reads CASSLGTGGGGDTEAFF. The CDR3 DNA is TGTGCCAGCAGTTTAGGTACAGGGGGCGGTGGGGACACTGAAGCTTTCTTT.

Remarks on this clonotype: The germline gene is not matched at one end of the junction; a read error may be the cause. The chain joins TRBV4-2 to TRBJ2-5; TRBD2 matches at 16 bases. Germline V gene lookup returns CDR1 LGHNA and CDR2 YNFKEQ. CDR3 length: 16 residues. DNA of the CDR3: TGTGCCAGCAGCCCGGGACTAGCGGGAGGGCAAGAGGCCCAGTACTTC. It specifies CASSPGLAGGQEAQYF.

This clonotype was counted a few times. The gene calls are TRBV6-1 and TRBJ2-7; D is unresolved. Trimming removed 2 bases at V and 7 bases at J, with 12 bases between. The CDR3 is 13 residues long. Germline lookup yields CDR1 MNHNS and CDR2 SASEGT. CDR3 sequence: CASSETALLEQYF. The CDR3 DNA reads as TGTGCCAGCAGTGAAACCGCCCTGCTGGAGCAGTACTTC.

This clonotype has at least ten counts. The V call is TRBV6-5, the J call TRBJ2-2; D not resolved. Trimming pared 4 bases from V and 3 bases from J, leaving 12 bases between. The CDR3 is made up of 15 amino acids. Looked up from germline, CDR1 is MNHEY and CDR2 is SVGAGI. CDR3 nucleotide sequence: TGTGCCAGCAGTTTCTACACCCAGGACACCGGGGAGCTGTTTTTT. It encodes CASSFYTQDTGELFF.